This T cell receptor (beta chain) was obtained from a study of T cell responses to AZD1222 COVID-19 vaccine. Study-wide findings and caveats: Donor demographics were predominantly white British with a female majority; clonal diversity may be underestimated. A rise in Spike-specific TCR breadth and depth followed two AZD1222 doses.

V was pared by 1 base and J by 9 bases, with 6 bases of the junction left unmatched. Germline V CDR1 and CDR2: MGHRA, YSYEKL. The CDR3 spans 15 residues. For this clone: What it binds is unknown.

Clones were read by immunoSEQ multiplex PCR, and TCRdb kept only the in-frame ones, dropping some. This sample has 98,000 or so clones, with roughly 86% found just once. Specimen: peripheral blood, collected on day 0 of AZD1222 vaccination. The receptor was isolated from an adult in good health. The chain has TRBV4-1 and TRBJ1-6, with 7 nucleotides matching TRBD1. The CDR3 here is CASSQGGTVISPLHF. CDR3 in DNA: TGCGCCAGCAGCCAAGGCGGGACAGTCATTTCACCCCTCCACTTT.